These 11 T cell receptor beta chains share one sample of origin, sequenced in a study of cytomegalovirus exposure and HLA in healthy donors. PCR used 60 Vbeta primers and 13 Jbeta primers. Some clones are missing from TCRdb's copy, which holds only in-frame ones; the method was immunoSEQ multiplex PCR. The sample has 150,000 or so clones, about 72% seen once; the top ten hold 1.5%. Source material: PBMCs. The source of these receptors is a girl between 5 and 17 years old in good health and CMV-seronegative.

V is TRBV6-1 and J is TRBJ1-5, with TRBD1 identical over 7 bases. Looked up from germline, CDR1 is MNHNS and CDR2 is SASEGT. The CDR3 contains 15 residues. V gave up 5 bases and J gave up 0 bases; unmatched junction bases: 4. The CDR3 reads CASSTQGYSNQPQHF. CDR3 in DNA: TGTGCCAGCAGTACACAGGGGTATAGCAATCAGCCCCAGCATTTT.

This chain joins TRBV2 and TRBJ1-2; D gene unclear. This CDR3 contains 12 residues. V lost 4 bases and J 7 bases, leaving 10 bases between the germline ends. Per germline, CDR1 SNHLY and CDR2 FYNNEI. CDR3 sequence reads: CASSAGGFGYTF. The CDR3 DNA is TGTGCCAGCAGTGCGGGAGGGTTTGGCTACACCTTC. Filled out from reference TRBV2 and TRBJ1-2, the complete variable domain reads EPEVTQTPSHQVTQMGQEVILRCVPISNHLYFYWYRQILGQKVEFLVSFYNNEISEKSEIFDDQFSVERPDGSNFTLKIRSTKLEDSAMYFCASSAGGFGYTFGSGTRLTVV.

This clone was detected once. The chain joins TRBV7-9 to TRBJ2-6, with D possibly being TRBD1 (6 bases). V dropped 3 bases and J dropped 0 bases, with 12 bases sitting between them. The CDR3 has 17 residues. Germline CDR1 and CDR2: SEHNR and FQNEAQ (reference sequence). CDR3 nucleotides: TGTGCCAGCAGCTTCAGACAGGTTTCCTCTGGGGCCAACGTCCTGACTTTC. It yields the protein CASSFRQVSSGANVLTF.

CDR3 sequence (DNA): TGTGCCAGCAGCTTAGGGACATATAATGAAAAACTGTTTTTT. Encoded protein: CASSLGTYNEKLFF. This chain links TRBV7-9 with TRBJ1-4, with D maybe TRBD1 (5 bases). This CDR3 comprises 14 residues. Trimming shortened V by 1 base and J by 4 bases, and 7 bases separated the two germline ends. CDR1 SEHNR and CDR2 FQNEAQ come from the germline V gene (reference sequence).

The genes are TRBV10-3 and TRBJ1-1; D is unclear. V was shortened by 2 bases and J by 2 bases, with 9 bases between the two germline ends. From germline, CDR1 is ENHRY and CDR2 SYGVKD. The CDR3 runs to 14 residues. The CDR3 DNA reads as TGTGCCATCAGTGAGGAACAAGTCAACACTGAAGCTTTCTTT. This encodes CAISEEQVNTEAFF.

This clone came up once. The chain recombines TRBV23-1 with TRBJ1-1; 8 bases fit TRBD1. TRBV23-1 is assigned to the ORF class and has an uncertain function. The CDR3 sequence is 19 residues long. V shed 2 bases and J 3 bases; nucleotides not matched to a gene: 17. In DNA form, the CDR3 reads TGCGCCAGCAGTCAACCTCCCGTTGCAGGGGGCTATAATGACACTGAAGCTTTCTTT. The encoded protein is CASSQPPVAGGYNDTEAFF.

V gene TRBV5-8 combines with J gene TRBJ1-1; D might be TRBD1 (6 bases). Trimming removed 4 bases at V and 5 bases at J, with 12 bases between. The germline V gene encodes CDR1 SGHTS and CDR2 YDEGEE. This CDR3 is 13 amino acids long. The CDR3 bases are TGTGCCAGCAGCCTTAACAGGGTTACTGAAGCTTTCTTT. Its protein is CASSLNRVTEAFF.

In the case of this clone: One end of the junction varies from germline; a read error may be responsible. The chain links TRBV7-7 to TRBJ2-3; D not resolved. The CDR3 spans 13 residues. Germline V gene lookup returns CDR1 SSHAT and CDR2 FNYEAQ (reference sequence). CDR3 nucleotide sequence: TGTGCTAGCAGTCCCACGTCCCCGGGTACGCAGTATTTT. Residues: CASSPTSPGTQYF.

J is TRBJ1-2 and V is TRBV27, with 7 bases fitting TRBD1. CDR1 and CDR2 (germline): MNHEY, SMNVEV (reference sequence). V shed 5 bases, J shed 3 bases, and the junction held 3 bases outside the gene matches. This CDR3 is 13 amino acids long. The CDR3 coding sequence is TGTGCCAGCAGTGCGGGACAGTACTATGGCTACACCTTC. This translates into CASSAGQYYGYTF.

The rearrangement uses TRBV7-8 and TRBJ2-7; D possibly corresponds to TRBD1 (5 bases). The V end lost 1 base, the J end lost 0 bases, and 10 bases lay between the germline ends. The germline V gene encodes CDR1 SGHVS and CDR2 FQNEAQ. The CDR3 loop spans 15 amino acids. CDR3 sequence: CASSLDYGASYEQYF. The CDR3 coding sequence is TGTGCCAGCAGCTTAGATTATGGGGCCTCCTACGAGCAGTACTTC.

The V call is TRBV18, the J call TRBJ1-5, with D possibly being TRBD1 (5 bases). V lost 6 bases and J lost 2, with 14 bases in between. The CDR3 spans 15 residues. Germline CDR1 and CDR2: KGHSH and LQKENI. CDR3 sequence: CASSPDSLGNQPQHF. The CDR3 coding sequence is TGTGCCAGCTCCCCAGACAGCTTGGGCAATCAGCCCCAGCATTTT.